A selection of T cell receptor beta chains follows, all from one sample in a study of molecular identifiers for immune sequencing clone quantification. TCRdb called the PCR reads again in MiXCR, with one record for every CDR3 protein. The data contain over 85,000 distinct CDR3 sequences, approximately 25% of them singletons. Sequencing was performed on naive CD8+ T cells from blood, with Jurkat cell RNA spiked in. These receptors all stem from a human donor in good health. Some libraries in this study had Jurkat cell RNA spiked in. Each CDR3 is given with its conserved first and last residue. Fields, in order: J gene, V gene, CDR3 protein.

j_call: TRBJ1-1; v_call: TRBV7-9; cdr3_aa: CASSLGSVQGAAAEAFF
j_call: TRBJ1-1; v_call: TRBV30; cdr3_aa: CAWNVRHTEAFF
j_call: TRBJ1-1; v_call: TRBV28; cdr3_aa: CASSLPRQGASDTEAFF
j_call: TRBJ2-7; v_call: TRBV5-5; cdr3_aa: CASSLMPTYEQYF
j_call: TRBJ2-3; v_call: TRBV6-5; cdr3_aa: CASSLVPGADTQYF
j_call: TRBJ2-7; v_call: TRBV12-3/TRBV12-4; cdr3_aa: CASTALPGGEQYF
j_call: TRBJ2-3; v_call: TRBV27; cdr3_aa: CASHSSLADTQYF
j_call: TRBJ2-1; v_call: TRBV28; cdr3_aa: CASSFGGSTYNEQFF
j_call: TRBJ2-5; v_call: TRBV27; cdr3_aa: CASSLKWQETQYF
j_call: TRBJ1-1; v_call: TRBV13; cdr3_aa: CASIPGGTSLNTEAFF
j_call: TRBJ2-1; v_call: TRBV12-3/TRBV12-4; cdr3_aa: CASSIPGTVNDNEQFF
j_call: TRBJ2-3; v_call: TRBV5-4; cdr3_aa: CASSALAGVTDTQYF
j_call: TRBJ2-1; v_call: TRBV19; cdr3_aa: CSVAAGLREQFF
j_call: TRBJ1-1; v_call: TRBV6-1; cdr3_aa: CASSPSFGYEAFF
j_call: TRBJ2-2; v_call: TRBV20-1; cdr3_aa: CSAREIIDPGELFF
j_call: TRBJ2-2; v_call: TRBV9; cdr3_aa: CASSVARSGELFF
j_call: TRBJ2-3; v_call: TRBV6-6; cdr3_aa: CASRQALAGVSDTQYF
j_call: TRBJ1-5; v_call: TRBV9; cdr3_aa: CASSPEWGDNQPQHF
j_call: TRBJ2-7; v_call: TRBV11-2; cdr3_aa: CASSPDLYEQYF
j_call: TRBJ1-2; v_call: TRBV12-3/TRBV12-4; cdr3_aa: CASSLFLLGHTEFNNYGYTF
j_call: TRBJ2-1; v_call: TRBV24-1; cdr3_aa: CATSGDSSYNEQFF
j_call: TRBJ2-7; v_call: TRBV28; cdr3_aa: CASSFRGGLHEQYF
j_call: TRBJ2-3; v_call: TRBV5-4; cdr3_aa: CASSLRLAREWYF
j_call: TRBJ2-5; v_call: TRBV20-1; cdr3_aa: CSARERAGETQYF
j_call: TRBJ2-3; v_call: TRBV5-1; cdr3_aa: CASSPDRSTATDTQYF
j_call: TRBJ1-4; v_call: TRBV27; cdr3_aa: CASRIATNEKLFF
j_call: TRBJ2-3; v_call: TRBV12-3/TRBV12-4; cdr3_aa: CASSDTGGFTDTQYF
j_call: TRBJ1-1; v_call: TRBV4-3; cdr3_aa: CASSQIQKNTEAFF
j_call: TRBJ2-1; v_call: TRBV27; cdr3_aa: CASSLGQGQYLDNEQFF
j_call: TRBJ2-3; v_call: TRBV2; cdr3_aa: CAPDKHIADTQYF
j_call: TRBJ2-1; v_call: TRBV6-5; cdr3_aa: CASTPDRVSYNEQFF
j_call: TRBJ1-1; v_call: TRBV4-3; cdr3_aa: CASSPTRGLAEAFF
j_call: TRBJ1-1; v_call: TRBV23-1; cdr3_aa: CASSQLRKGASLGTEAFF
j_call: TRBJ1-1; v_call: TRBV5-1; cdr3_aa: CASSSGTGLTEAFF
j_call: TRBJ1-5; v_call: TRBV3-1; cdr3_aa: CASSQGGDQGNQPQHF
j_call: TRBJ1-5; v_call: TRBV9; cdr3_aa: CASSVRKEPQHF
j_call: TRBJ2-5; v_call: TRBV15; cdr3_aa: CATSRDGGHIQETQYF
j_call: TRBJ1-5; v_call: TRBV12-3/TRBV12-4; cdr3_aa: CASSLANIQPQHF
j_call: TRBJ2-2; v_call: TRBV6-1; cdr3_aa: CASTPETYTGELFF
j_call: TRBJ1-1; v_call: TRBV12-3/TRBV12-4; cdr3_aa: CASSLDRLNAFF
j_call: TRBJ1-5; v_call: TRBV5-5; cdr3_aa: CASSWGPPGNQPQHF